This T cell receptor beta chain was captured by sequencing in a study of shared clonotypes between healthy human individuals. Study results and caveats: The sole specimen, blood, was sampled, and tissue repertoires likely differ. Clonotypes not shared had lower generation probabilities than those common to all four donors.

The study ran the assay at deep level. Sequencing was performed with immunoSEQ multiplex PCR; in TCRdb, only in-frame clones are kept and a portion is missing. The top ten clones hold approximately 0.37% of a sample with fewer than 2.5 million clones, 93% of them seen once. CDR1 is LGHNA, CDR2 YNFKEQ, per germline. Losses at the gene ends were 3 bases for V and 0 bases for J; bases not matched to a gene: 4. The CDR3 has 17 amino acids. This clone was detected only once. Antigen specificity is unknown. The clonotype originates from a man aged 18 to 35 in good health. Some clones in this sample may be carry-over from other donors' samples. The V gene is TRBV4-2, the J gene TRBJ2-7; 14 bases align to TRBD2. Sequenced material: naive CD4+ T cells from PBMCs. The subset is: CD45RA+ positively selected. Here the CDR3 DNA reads TGTGCCAGCAGCCAGATTGGGACTAGCGGGAGCTCCTACGAGCAGTACTTC. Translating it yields CASSQIGTSGSSYEQYF.